This T cell receptor beta chain emerged from a study of blood T cell repertoires in COVID-19. Across the study: The samples span acute and convalescent COVID-19 from the United States, Italy and Spain. In each case, the material was cDNA or gDNA derived from T cells, B-cell-depleted T cells, or PBMCs.

A single count supports this clone. The CDR3 has 13 amino acids. V was clipped by 5 bases and J by 8 bases; unmatched bases: 8. Looked up from germline, CDR1 is MNHEY and CDR2 is SMNVEV (reference sequence). Under the authors' procedure: Nucleated cell number was recorded as an estimate derived from reference gene primer amplification. Method: immunoSEQ multiplex PCR; TCRdb's copy keeps in-frame clones and lacks some. D and trimming were read from the DNA, whereas the V and J calls and clone size are those reported in that table. The sample records some 200,000 clones, just under 85% being singletons.

This sequence originates from a human donor with acute or convalescent COVID-19. The donor label of this sample is uncertain. Specimen: peripheral blood. This chain joins TRBV27 and TRBJ1-2, with 7 bases lining up with TRBD1. The CDR3 is CASSGDRSGGYTF. The CDR3 DNA sequence: TGTGCCAGCAGTGGGGACAGATCAGGCGGCTACACCTTC.